The next 27 T cell receptor beta chains were all read from a single sample in a study of T cell repertoires in cytomegalovirus infection. From the reads, TCRdb called clonotypes with MiXCR, one entry per CDR3 protein. Here the sample spans approximately 300,000 distinct CDR3 sequences, about 27% being singletons. The antigens for these receptors are not known. This specimen was cultured PBMCs, taken from culture after CMV antigen stimulation. These receptors all come from a human donor in good health (CMV status not recorded). Some clones in this sample may be carry-over from other donors' samples.

The gene calls are TRBV12-3 or TRBV12-4 and TRBJ2-1; D possibly corresponds to TRBD1 (7 bases). Trimming removed 0 bases at V and 0 bases at J, with 12 bases between. CDR3 length: 17 residues. The CDR3 loop reads CASSLAAGQSSYNEQFF. Here the CDR3 DNA reads TGTGCCAGCAGTTTAGCGGCGGGACAGAGCTCCTACAATGAGCAGTTCTTC.

This clonotype has only a few counts. V gene TRBV12-3 or TRBV12-4 combines with J gene TRBJ2-1; D is ambiguous. V gave up 2 bases and J gave up 3 bases, with 11 bases separating them. The CDR3 runs to 15 residues. As DNA, the CDR3 is TGTGCCAGCAGTTTAACTTCTCTATTCTACAATGAGCAGTTCTTC. Protein sequence: CASSLTSLFYNEQFF.

This chain connects TRBV7-6 to TRBJ2-7; the D gene is possibly TRBD1 (5 bases). Germline V gene lookup returns CDR1 SGHVS and CDR2 FNYEAQ. The CDR3 is 14 residues long. Trimming removed 3 bases at V and 6 bases at J, with 15 bases between. The CDR3 DNA is TGTGCCAGCAGCTTGGGCCCCAGGGTGGTCGAGCAGTACTTC. Translation gives CASSLGPRVVEQYF. Complete variable domain (other parts from reference TRBV7-6 and TRBJ2-7): GAGVSQSPRYKVTKRGQDVALRCDPISGHVSLYWYRQALGQGPEFLTYFNYEAQQDKSGLPNDRFSAERPEGSISTLTIQRTEQRDSAMYRCASSLGPRVVEQYFGPGTRLTVT.

The CDR3 loop reads CASNRYEQGVNTEAFF. The CDR3 DNA sequence: TGTGCCAGTAATCGGTATGAACAGGGGGTGAACACTGAAGCTTTCTTT. The genes are TRBV19 and TRBJ1-1; 8 bases are a match to TRBD1. This CDR3 is 16 amino acids long. J lost 0 bases, V lost 7 bases, and 10 bases had no gene match. Germline V CDR1 and CDR2: LNHDA, SQIVND (reference sequence). The full variable domain, rest sourced from reference TRBV19 and TRBJ1-1, is DGGITQSPKYLFRKEGQNVTLSCEQNLNHDAMYWYRQDPGQGLRLIYYSQIVNDFQKGDIAEGYSVSREKKESFPLTVTSAQKNPTAFYLCASNRYEQGVNTEAFFGQGTRLTVV.

This clonotype was found many times. The genes are TRBV7-6 and TRBJ1-1; TRBD1 might be the D (6 bases). The germline CDR1 and CDR2 sequences are SGHVS and FNYEAQ. This CDR3 has 15 amino acids. V lost 6 bases to trimming and J lost 9 bases, with 23 bases between them. CDR3: CASSSGTTGLSKAFF. The CDR3 DNA follows: TGTGCCAGCAGTTCCGGGACAACGGGACTTAGTAAAGCTTTCTTT.

This clonotype turned up a few times. This chain joins TRBV4-1 and TRBJ2-5, with D hard to call. Germline V lookup: CDR1 MGHRA, CDR2 YSYEKL. This CDR3 is built from 13 residues. The V gene lost 1 base and the J gene lost 5 bases, with 8 bases spanning the gap. The CDR3 DNA reads TGCGCCAGCAGCCAAGTTCTGTTCGAGACCCAGTACTTC. It yields the protein CASSQVLFETQYF.

There are many counts of this clonotype. The chain is built from TRBV7-8 and TRBJ1-3; unclear D gene. CDR1 and CDR2 from the germline V gene are SGHVS and FQNEAQ. V was trimmed by 5 bases and J by 9 bases, leaving 14 bases between them. This CDR3 is built from 13 residues. The chain's CDR3 is CASSKDVRGTIYF. The DNA for the CDR3 is TGTGCCAGCAGCAAGGACGTCCGAGGCACCATATATTTT.

This clonotype was observed a few times. The J gene is TRBJ2-3, the V gene TRBV6-1, with TRBD2 matching over 14 bases. The V segment lost 5 bases and the J segment 0 bases; nucleotides outside the gene matches: 13. The CDR3 extends over 20 amino acids. CDR1 and CDR2 (germline): MNHNS, SASEGT. The CDR3 coding sequence is TGTGCCAGCAGTTCAATAAGACTAGCGGGAGGGCCAGATAGCACAGATACGCAGTATTTT. Its translation: CASSSIRLAGGPDSTDTQYF.

The chain links TRBV4-1 to TRBJ2-7; 16 nucleotides agree with TRBD2. J lost 5 bases, V lost 4 bases, and 11 bases had no gene match. The CDR3 is 18 amino acids. Germline values: CDR1 MGHRA, CDR2 YSYEKL. CDR3 residues: CASSPGLAGGPFPNEQYF. The CDR3 DNA is TGCGCCAGCAGCCCGGGACTAGCGGGAGGGCCTTTCCCCAACGAGCAGTACTTC.

This clonotype has a handful of counts. The V call is TRBV28, the J call TRBJ1-2; perhaps TRBD1 as D (6 bases). With 3 bases removed from V and 2 bases from J, the gap between germline ends came to 16 bases. The CDR3 sequence is 16 residues long. Germline V gene lookup returns CDR1 MDHEN and CDR2 SYDVKM. CDR3 protein: CASSLGGAGFNYGYTF. In DNA, the CDR3 is TGTGCCAGCAGTTTGGGGGGGGCTGGCTTCAACTATGGCTACACCTTC.

This clonotype was detected ten times or more. The V call is TRBV29-1, the J call TRBJ1-2; unclear D gene. CDR1 and CDR2 (germline): SQVTM, ANQGSEA. The CDR3 loop spans 12 amino acids. V gave up 0 bases and J gave up 1 base, with 3 bases separating them. The chain's CDR3 is CSVEEDNYGYTF. The CDR3 nucleotides read TGCAGCGTTGAAGAAGATAACTATGGCTACACCTTC.

This sequence joins TRBV4-1 and TRBJ2-1; D may be TRBD1 (6 bases). CDR3 length: 14 amino acids. V gave up 4 bases and J gave up 4 bases, with 11 bases separating them. Germline V gene lookup returns CDR1 MGHRA and CDR2 YSYEKL. The CDR3 loop reads CASSRGLGYNEQFF. The CDR3 DNA reads as TGCGCCAGCAGCCGGGGGCTGGGTTACAATGAGCAGTTCTTC.

The chain joins TRBV2 to TRBJ2-2; a possible D gene is TRBD2 (6 bases). Germline V gives CDR1 SNHLY, CDR2 FYNNEI. V dropped 4 bases and J dropped 6 bases, with 9 bases sitting between them. The CDR3 runs 13 residues. The CDR3 nucleotides read TGTGCCAGCAGTGTAACTAGCTCCGGGGAGCTGTTTTTT. This codes for CASSVTSSGELFF.

The chain links TRBV7-9 to TRBJ1-1; tentative D call: TRBD1 (5 bases). Germline-derived CDR1 and CDR2 are SEHNR and FQNEAQ (reference sequence). With 5 bases removed from V and 5 bases from J, the gap between germline ends came to 18 bases. The CDR3 has 15 amino acids. The DNA for the CDR3 is TGTGCCAGCAGCAAAACCACGGAGGGGAGGACTGAAGCTTTCTTT. As protein: CASSKTTEGRTEAFF.

The chain couples TRBV6-2 or TRBV6-3 to TRBJ1-6; TRBD1 matches at 9 bases. This CDR3 contains 15 residues. Germline CDR1 and CDR2: MNHEY and SVGEGT. The trim removed 8 bases at V and 4 bases at J, leaving 6 bases unmatched. CDR3 loop: CASGLGTGYNSPLHF. CDR3 DNA: TGTGCCAGCGGCCTCGGGACAGGGTATAATTCACCCCTCCACTTT.

At least ten counts were recorded for this clonotype. The chain has TRBV19 and TRBJ1-5, with 8 bases lining up with TRBD1. In germline, CDR1 is LNHDA, CDR2 SQIVND (reference sequence). The V and J ends lost 5 bases and 3 bases, in that order; junction bases with no gene match: 18. The CDR3 contains 19 residues. The CDR3 spells CASSSIYTGTGEDNQPQHF. CDR3 sequence (DNA): TGTGCCAGTAGTTCAATATATACCGGGACAGGTGAAGACAATCAGCCCCAGCATTTT.

The table lists this clonotype with a few counts. The chain links TRBV7-9 to TRBJ1-1; no definite D call. This CDR3 comprises 14 residues. Germline V gives CDR1 SEHNR, CDR2 FQNEAQ (reference sequence). Deletions cut 2 bases from V and 2 bases from J, with 9 bases between. This CDR3 is CASSLIGGNTEAFF. In nucleotides, the CDR3 is TGTGCCAGCAGCTTAATTGGAGGAAACACTGAAGCTTTCTTT.

This clonotype was observed at least ten times. The rearrangement uses TRBV12-3 or TRBV12-4 and TRBJ1-6; tentatively, D is TRBD1 (6 bases). With 1 base removed from V and 15 bases from J, the gap between germline ends came to 10 bases. This CDR3 contains 12 residues. CDR3 in amino acids: CASSLEGVVLHF. The DNA of the CDR3 is TGTGCCAGCAGTTTAGAGGGGGTTGTCCTCCACTTT.

J is TRBJ1-1 and V is TRBV7-9, with D possibly TRBD1 on 5 matching bases. The CDR3 runs 14 residues. Deletions cut 0 bases from V and 4 bases from J, with 9 bases between. Germline CDR1 and CDR2: SEHNR and FQNEAQ (reference sequence). The CDR3 protein is CASSLAGTGTEAFF. The CDR3, as DNA: TGTGCCAGCAGCTTAGCGGGGACGGGCACTGAAGCTTTCTTT. The full variable domain, in which reference TRBV7-9 and TRBJ1-1 provide the parts outside the CDR3, is DTGVSQNPRHKITKRGQNVTFRCDPISEHNRLYWYRQTLGQGPEFLTYFQNEAQLEKSRLLSDRFSAERPKGSFSTLEIQRTEQGDSAMYLCASSLAGTGTEAFFGQGTRLTVV.

This clonotype was seen only a few times. The chain recombines TRBV18 with TRBJ1-1, with 8 nucleotides matching TRBD1. The trim removed 5 bases at V and 4 bases at J, leaving 9 bases unmatched. Germline V lookup: CDR1 KGHSH, CDR2 LQKENI. This CDR3 contains 15 residues. CDR3 amino acids: CASSGYQTGGTEAFF. CDR3 nucleotide sequence: TGTGCCAGCTCAGGATATCAAACAGGGGGCACTGAAGCTTTCTTT.

This clonotype was picked up a small number of times. J is TRBJ2-4 and V is TRBV7-8, with 7 bases identical to TRBD2. CDR1 and CDR2 from the germline V gene are SGHVS and FQNEAQ. The CDR3 runs to 17 residues. Trimming at V came to 2 bases and at J to 3 bases, leaving 10 bases not matched to a gene. CDR3 protein: CASSLREGPAVKNIQYF. DNA of the CDR3: TGTGCCAGCAGCTTAAGGGAGGGCCCCGCTGTCAAAAACATTCAGTACTTC. Supplemented by reference TRBV7-8 and TRBJ2-4, the full variable domain reads GAGVSQSPRYKVAKRGQDVALRCDPISGHVSLFWYQQALGQGPEFLTYFQNEAQLDKSGLPSDRFFAERPEGSVSTLKIQRTQQEDSAVYLCASSLREGPAVKNIQYFGAGTRLSVL.

This rearrangement joins TRBV6-6 to TRBJ2-7, with 10 nucleotides matching TRBD2. Trimming cost V 0 bases and J 6 bases; bases outside gene matches: 5. Germline assignment: CDR1 MNHNY and CDR2 SVGAGI (reference sequence). CDR3 length: 15 residues. In DNA, the CDR3 is TGTGCCAGCAGTTACTCGGGCCTAGCGGGAGCCGAGCAGTACTTC. This gives the protein CASSYSGLAGAEQYF.

The table lists this clonotype with a few counts. The rearrangement uses TRBV6-8 and TRBJ1-2; D is possibly TRBD1 (5 bases). The germline V and J ends were trimmed by 7 bases and 4 bases, with 19 bases remaining between them. The length of the CDR3 is 15 residues. From germline, CDR1 is MNHGY and CDR2 SAAAGT. The CDR3: CASTPGGARIYGYTF. The CDR3 nucleotides are TGTGCCAGCACCCCGGGAGGGGCGCGGATCTATGGCTACACCTTC.

In this sample, this clonotype turned up a few times. The chain joins TRBV7-2 to TRBJ1-6; D is uncertain. The germline V gene has CDR1 SGHTA and CDR2 FQGNSA. V lost 5 bases and J lost 9, with 20 bases in between. CDR3 length: 16 residues. The CDR3 DNA reads as TGTGCCAGCAGCCGACGAATCGCTGTCCGGGGTTCACCCCTCCACTTT. Residues: CASSRRIAVRGSPLHF.

V gene TRBV15 combines with J gene TRBJ1-5; D gene unclear. The CDR3 is made up of 13 amino acids. Germline V CDR1 and CDR2: LNHNV, YYDKDF (reference sequence). Deletions cut 0 bases from V and 4 bases from J, with 4 bases between. The CDR3 spells CATSRDGNQPQHF. In nucleotides, the CDR3 is TGTGCCACCAGCAGAGACGGAAATCAGCCCCAGCATTTT.

A few counts support this clonotype. CDR3 coding DNA: TGTGCCAGCAGCGTCCGGGACAGCTCTCATCCTGAAGCTTTCTTT. Translated: CASSVRDSSHPEAFF. This chain links TRBV5-4 with TRBJ1-1, with 7 bases lining up with TRBD1. Trimming at V came to 4 bases and at J to 6 bases, leaving 12 bases not matched to a gene. This CDR3 has 15 residues. CDR1 is SGHNT and CDR2 is YYREEE in the germline V gene (reference sequence).

The rearrangement joins TRBV19 to TRBJ2-3; 13 bases agree with TRBD2. The ends lost 4 bases at V and 0 bases at J; junction bases unmatched: 4. The germline gives CDR1 LNHDA, CDR2 SQIVND (reference sequence). This CDR3 region has 17 residues. CDR3 in DNA: TGTGCCAGTAGTAACCTGGGACTAGCGGGAAGCACAGATACGCAGTATTTT. Amino acid sequence: CASSNLGLAGSTDTQYF.